The clone carrying this T cell receptor (beta chain) was seen only a few times. Its antigen remains unknown. Together with a sample-barcoded 5' primer, a J-beta primer mix was included in a second PCR lasting roughly 6 to 12 cycles. TCRdb fed the 5' RACE reads into MiXCR, producing one record per CDR3 protein. The sample has under 1,000,000 distinct CDR3 sequences; more than 35% are singletons. The germline V gene encodes CDR1 MNHNY and CDR2 SVGAGI (reference sequence). The CDR3 length is 15 residues. The V segment lost 6 bases and the J segment 3 bases; nucleotides outside the gene matches: 7. This entry belongs to a study of blood T cells in healthy people across ages. Broader study findings: Aged donors had fewer naive CD4+ cells and lower diversity than long-lived donors.

The chain employs TRBV6-6 and TRBJ2-1; 8 bases are a match to TRBD2. This sequence originates from a man at least 80 years old in good health. Source material: blood. DNA for the CDR3: TGTGCCAGCAGGCCAACTAGCGGATTCTACAATGAGCAGTTCTTC. Its translation: CASRPTSGFYNEQFF.